These T cell receptor beta chains were read from a single sample in a study of blood T cell dynamics during melanoma immunotherapy. Only in-frame clones appear in the TCRdb table, and some are missing; sequencing was by immunoSEQ multiplex PCR. The table records about 9,700 clones, about 90% of them present only once. The sample in question was blood, obtained from a patient treated with checkpoint blockade. Every receptor here comes from a human donor with melanoma. CDR3s include the opening cysteine and the closing phenylalanine or tryptophan.

v_call: TRBV2
cdr3_aa: CASSPRQGLGTQYF

v_call: TRBV6-1
cdr3_aa: CASSEPGQGVSYGYTF

v_call: TRBV7-2
cdr3_aa: CASSPRGTGSYEQYF

v_call: TRBV5-1
cdr3_aa: CASSLASGTTDTQYF

v_call: TRBV28
cdr3_aa: CASSPSSGRAFEQFF

v_call: TRBV2
cdr3_aa: CASSRGDTQYF

v_call: TRBV15
cdr3_aa: CATSRDRQVAYGYTF

v_call: TRBV7-3
cdr3_aa: CASSLIGWDSQETQYF

v_call: TRBV7-2
cdr3_aa: CASSQRTGGWVYNEQFF

v_call: TRBV11-2
cdr3_aa: CASSLVAGSSGNTIYF

v_call: TRBV28
cdr3_aa: CASSPDRGWQPQHF

v_call: TRBV9
cdr3_aa: CASSDKGGLTTYNEQFF

v_call: TRBV18
cdr3_aa: CASSPTTSLDSGNTIYF

v_call: TRBV12-1
cdr3_aa: CASSSRTGAIF

v_call: TRBV18
cdr3_aa: CASSPPARASSYEQYF

v_call: TRBV7-2
cdr3_aa: CASSSRDTWGGANVLTF

v_call: TRBV4-1
cdr3_aa: CASRPKQGNEKLFF